These 9 T cell receptor beta chains were all obtained from the same sample, sequenced in a study of post-analysis software for immune sequencing data. Findings of the study overall: Relative to controls, patients had roughly five TRBV segments at higher frequency, with TRBV5-6, TRBV5-1 and TRBV20-1 among these.

Unique molecular identifiers were built into the TCR beta cDNA libraries. Each CDR3 protein gets one entry after TCRdb re-called the PCR reads with MiXCR. Of 450,000 to 700,000 distinct CDR3 sequences in the sample, roughly two fifths were seen once. The antigens these receptors bind are not known. Sequencing was performed on blood. These TCRs come from a girl aged 5 to 17 with multiple sclerosis.

CDR3 sequence: CSVEDGRLAGPKETQYF. CDR3 coding DNA: TGCAGCGTTGAAGATGGCCGACTAGCGGGCCCGAAAGAGACCCAGTACTTC. The chain carries TRBV29-1 and TRBJ2-5; 10 nucleotides match TRBD2. Losses at the gene ends were 0 bases for V and 3 bases for J; bases not matched to a gene: 10. Germline values: CDR1 SQVTM, CDR2 ANQGSEA. This CDR3 comprises 17 residues.

As regards this clonotype: The junction does not match germline at one end; this may be a read error. This chain links TRBV4-1 with TRBJ2-7, with a possible D match to TRBD2 (6 bases). With the DNA end fitting TRBJ2-5 better, the J assignment may be wrong. The CDR3 is 15 residues long. The V gene's germline CDR1 is MGHRA and CDR2 YSYEKL. The CDR3 nucleotides read TGCGCCAGCAGCCAATGGTCGCGGGACCAAGGGACCCAGTACTTC. Protein sequence: CASSQWSRDQGTQYF.

This chain connects TRBV4-1 to TRBJ2-5, with D perhaps matching TRBD1 (5 bases). V was cut by 0 bases and J by 3 bases, with 8 bases left in between. Germline V CDR1 and CDR2: MGHRA, YSYEKL. There are 14 residues in the CDR3. The CDR3 DNA follows: TGCGCCAGCAGCCAAGACCGGACAAAAGAGACCCAGTACTTC. This translates into CASSQDRTKETQYF.

The chain couples TRBV29-1 to TRBJ2-2; 10 bases are a match to TRBD2. The V segment lost 1 base and the J segment 3 bases; nucleotides outside the gene matches: 11. Germline V gene sequence: CDR1 SQVTM, CDR2 ANQGSEA. CDR3 length: 18 residues. CDR3 DNA sequence: TGCAGCGTTGAAGTCGGTGGTAGCGGGGGGCTTTACACCGGGGAGCTGTTTTTT. This encodes CSVEVGGSGGLYTGELFF.

Turning to this clonotype: A much bigger clone sits one base away, suggesting this may be a read error. The V and J genes are TRBV20-1 and TRBJ2-5; D possibly corresponds to TRBD1 (6 bases). The J call may not be correct, given that the DNA end is closer to TRBJ2-1. This CDR3 region has 15 residues. The germline V gene encodes CDR1 DFQATT and CDR2 SNEGSKA (reference sequence). This CDR3 reads CSARVVPGVQETQFF. CDR3 bases: TGCAGTGCTAGAGTCGTACCAGGGGTTCAAGAGACCCAGTTCTTC.

This rearrangement joins TRBV3-1 to TRBJ2-1; D gene unclear. Germline V gene data show CDR1 as LGHDT and CDR2 as YNNKEL (reference sequence). Trimming left V 4 bases short and J 6 bases short, with 13 bases between. The CDR3 loop spans 14 amino acids. CDR3 in DNA: TGTGCCAGCAGCCCCCATGGAGACTTCAATGAGCAGTTCTTC. Its protein is CASSPHGDFNEQFF.

Details on this clonotype: The junction does not match germline at one end; this may be a read error. The genes are TRBV7-2 and TRBJ2-5; 11 bases are a match to TRBD2. The J call may be in error: the DNA end matches TRBJ2-7 better. There are 15 residues in the CDR3. Germline CDR1 is SGHTA and CDR2 is FQGNSA. CDR3 nucleotide sequence: TGTGCCGGCAGCTCAACTAGCGGGGGCCCCTGCGAGCAGTACTTC. It yields the protein CAGSSTSGGPCEQYF.

The chain links TRBV10-3 to TRBJ2-7; 7 bases fit TRBD1. Germline V CDR1 and CDR2: ENHRY, SYGVKD. The CDR3 length is 14 residues. Unmatched junction bases numbered 9, after V lost 10 bases and J lost 0 bases. For the CDR3, the DNA is TGTGCCACCTCGACCGGACAGGCCTCCTACGAGCAGTACTTC. The encoded protein is CATSTGQASYEQYF.

The chain links TRBV5-5 to TRBJ2-4; a weak D match, TRBD1 (5 bases). Trimming pared 4 bases from V and 3 bases from J, leaving 17 bases between. The germline gives CDR1 SGHKS, CDR2 YYEKEE (reference sequence). CDR3 length equals 16 residues. The CDR3 sequence: CASSPRAGYDKNIQYF. The CDR3 DNA reads as TGTGCCAGCAGCCCCAGGGCCGGGTACGACAAAAACATTCAGTACTTC.